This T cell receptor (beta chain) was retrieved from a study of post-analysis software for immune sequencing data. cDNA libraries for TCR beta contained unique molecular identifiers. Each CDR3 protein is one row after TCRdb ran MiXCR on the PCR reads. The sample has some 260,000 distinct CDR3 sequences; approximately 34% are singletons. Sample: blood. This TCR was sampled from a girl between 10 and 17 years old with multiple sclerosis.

The DNA of the CDR3 is TGTGCCAGCAGCCAAGCTTCGGGTCGGCAAGAGACCCAGTACTTC. It yields the protein CASSQASGRQETQYF. The rearrangement joins TRBV14 to TRBJ2-5; no definite D call. With 1 base removed from V and 2 bases from J, the gap between germline ends came to 11 bases. Germline lookup yields CDR1 SGHDN and CDR2 FVKESK. The CDR3 covers 15 residues.